In this sample, the clone carrying this TCR beta chain turned up a few times. The antigen is unknown. TCRdb re-called the RT-PCR reads through MiXCR, storing one row per CDR3 protein. Of approximately 230,000 distinct CDR3 sequences listed, roughly an eighth are singletons. This record belongs to a study of response to subunit inactivated influenza vaccine. V lost 2 bases, J lost 4 bases, and 14 bases lay in between. Per the germline V gene, CDR1 is DFQATT and CDR2 is SNEGSKA (reference sequence). The CDR3 totals 14 residues. Whole-study results and caveats: The authors put forward the suggestion that each seasonal influenza vaccination may bring in only a limited number of new T cells.

This sequence joins TRBV20-1 and TRBJ1-2; D call uncertain. The source is a man aged 45 to 65 who received an inactivated influenza vaccine. The sequencing used non-naive T cells sorted from PBMCs, collected 14 to 15 days before vaccination. CDR3 bases: TGCAGTGCTAGAAACGCACCAACCAGCTATGGCTACACCTTC. Its translation: CSARNAPTSYGYTF.